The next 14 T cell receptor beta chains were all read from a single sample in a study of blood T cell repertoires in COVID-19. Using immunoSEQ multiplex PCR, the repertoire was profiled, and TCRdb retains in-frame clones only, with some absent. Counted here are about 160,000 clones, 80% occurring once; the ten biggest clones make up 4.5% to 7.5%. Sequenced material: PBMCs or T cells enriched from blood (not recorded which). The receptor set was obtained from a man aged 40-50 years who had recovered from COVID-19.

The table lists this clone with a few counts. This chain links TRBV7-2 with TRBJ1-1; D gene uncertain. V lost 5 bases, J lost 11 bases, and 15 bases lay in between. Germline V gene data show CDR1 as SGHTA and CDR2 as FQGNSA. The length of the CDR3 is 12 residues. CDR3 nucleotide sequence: TGTGCCAGCAGCCACTCTCCCGCTCGGGCTTTCTTT. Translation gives CASSHSPARAFF.

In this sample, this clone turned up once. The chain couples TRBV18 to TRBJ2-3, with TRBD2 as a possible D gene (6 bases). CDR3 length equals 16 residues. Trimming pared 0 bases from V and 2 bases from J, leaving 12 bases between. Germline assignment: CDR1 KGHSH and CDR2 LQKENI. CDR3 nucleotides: TGTGCCAGCTCACCACCGGGAGGACTTTCCACAGATACGCAGTATTTT. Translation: CASSPPGGLSTDTQYF.

The CDR3 loop reads CASSPQGQGIYGYTF. CDR3 in DNA: TGTGCCAGCTCACCACAGGGACAGGGAATCTATGGCTACACCTTC. This rearrangement joins TRBV18 to TRBJ1-2; the match to TRBD1 covers 9 bases. Germline CDR1 is KGHSH and CDR2 is LQKENI. The CDR3 spans 15 residues. V gave up 1 base and J gave up 4 bases; unmatched junction bases: 4.

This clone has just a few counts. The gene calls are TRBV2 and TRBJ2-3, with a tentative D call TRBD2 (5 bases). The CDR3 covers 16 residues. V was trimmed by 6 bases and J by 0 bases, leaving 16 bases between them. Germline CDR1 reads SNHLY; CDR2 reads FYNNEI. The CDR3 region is CASSAKGSSSTDTQYF. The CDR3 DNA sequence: TGTGCCAGCAGCGCCAAAGGGAGCTCTAGCACAGATACGCAGTATTTT.

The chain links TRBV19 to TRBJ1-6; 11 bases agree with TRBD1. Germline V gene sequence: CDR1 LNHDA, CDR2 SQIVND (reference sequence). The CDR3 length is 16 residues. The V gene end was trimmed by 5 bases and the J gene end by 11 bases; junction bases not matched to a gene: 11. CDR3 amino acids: CASSPRGQGVRTPLHF. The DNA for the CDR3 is TGTGCCAGTAGTCCCCGGGGACAGGGGGTCCGGACACCCCTCCACTTT.

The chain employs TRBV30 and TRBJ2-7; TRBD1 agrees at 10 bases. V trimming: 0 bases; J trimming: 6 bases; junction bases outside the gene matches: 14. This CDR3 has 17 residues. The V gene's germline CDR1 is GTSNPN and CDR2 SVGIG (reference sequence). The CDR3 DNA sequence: TGTGCCTGGAGTGTACCAGTTATTCGGACAGGGGGTTTCGAGCAGTACTTC. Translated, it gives CAWSVPVIRTGGFEQYF.

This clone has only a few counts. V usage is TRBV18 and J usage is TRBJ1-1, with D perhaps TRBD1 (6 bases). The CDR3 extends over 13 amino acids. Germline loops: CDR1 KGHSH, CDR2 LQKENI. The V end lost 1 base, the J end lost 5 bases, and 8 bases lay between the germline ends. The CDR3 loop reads CASSPRTETEAFF. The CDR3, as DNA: TGTGCCAGCTCACCACGGACAGAGACTGAAGCTTTCTTT.

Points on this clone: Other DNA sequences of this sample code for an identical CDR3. CDR3 nucleotides: TGTGCCAGCAGTTACGGCCAGAATAATTCACCCCTCCACTTT. Translated: CASSYGQNNSPLHF. This sequence joins TRBV6-5 and TRBJ1-6; no definite D call. V gave up 2 bases and J gave up 5 bases, with 7 bases separating them. The CDR3 loop spans 14 amino acids. Germline loops: CDR1 MNHEY, CDR2 SVGAGI.

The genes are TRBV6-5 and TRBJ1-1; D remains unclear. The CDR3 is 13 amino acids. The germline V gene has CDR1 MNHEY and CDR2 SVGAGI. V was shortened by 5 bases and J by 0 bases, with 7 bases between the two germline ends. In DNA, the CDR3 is TGTGCCAGCAGTCTAGAGATGAACACTGAAGCTTTCTTT. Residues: CASSLEMNTEAFF.

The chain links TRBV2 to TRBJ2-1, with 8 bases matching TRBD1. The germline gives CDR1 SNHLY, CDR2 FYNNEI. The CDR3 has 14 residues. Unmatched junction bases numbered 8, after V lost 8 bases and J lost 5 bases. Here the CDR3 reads CASLDRVVDNEQFF. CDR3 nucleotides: TGTGCCAGCCTGGACAGGGTTGTCGACAATGAGCAGTTCTTC.

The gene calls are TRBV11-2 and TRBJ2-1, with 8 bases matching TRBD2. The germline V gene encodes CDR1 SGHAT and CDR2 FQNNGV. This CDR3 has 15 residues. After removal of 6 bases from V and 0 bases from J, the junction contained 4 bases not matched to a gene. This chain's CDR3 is CASRERGSSYNEQFF. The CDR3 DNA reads TGTGCCAGCAGAGAGCGGGGGAGCTCCTACAATGAGCAGTTCTTC. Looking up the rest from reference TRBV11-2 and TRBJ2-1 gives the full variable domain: EAGVAQSPRYKIIEKRQSVAFWCNPISGHATLYWYQQILGQGPKLLIQFQNNGVVDDSQLPKDRFSAERLKGVDSTLKIQPAKLEDSAVYLCASRERGSSYNEQFFGPGTRLTVL.

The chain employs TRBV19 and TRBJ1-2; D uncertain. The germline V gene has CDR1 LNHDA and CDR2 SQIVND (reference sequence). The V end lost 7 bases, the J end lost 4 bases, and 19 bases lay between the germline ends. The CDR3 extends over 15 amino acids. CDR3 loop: CASMQVDGGPYGYTF. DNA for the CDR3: TGTGCCAGTATGCAGGTTGATGGAGGGCCCTATGGCTACACCTTC. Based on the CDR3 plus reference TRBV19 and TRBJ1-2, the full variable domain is DGGITQSPKYLFRKEGQNVTLSCEQNLNHDAMYWYRQDPGQGLRLIYYSQIVNDFQKGDIAEGYSVSREKKESFPLTVTSAQKNPTAFYLCASMQVDGGPYGYTFGSGTRLTVV.

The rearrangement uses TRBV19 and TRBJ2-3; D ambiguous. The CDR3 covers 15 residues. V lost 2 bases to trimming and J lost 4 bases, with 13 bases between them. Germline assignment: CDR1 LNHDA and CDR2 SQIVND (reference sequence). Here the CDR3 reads CASSITNAAPDTQYF. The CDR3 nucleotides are TGTGCCAGTAGTATAACTAATGCGGCCCCAGATACGCAGTATTTT.

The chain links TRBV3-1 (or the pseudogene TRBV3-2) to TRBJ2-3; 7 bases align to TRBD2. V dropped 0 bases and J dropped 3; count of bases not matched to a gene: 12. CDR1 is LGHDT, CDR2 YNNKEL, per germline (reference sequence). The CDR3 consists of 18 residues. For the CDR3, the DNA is TGTGCCAGCAGCCAAGACCCTATGATGGGGCGGGAGACAGATACGCAGTATTTT. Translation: CASSQDPMMGRETDTQYF.